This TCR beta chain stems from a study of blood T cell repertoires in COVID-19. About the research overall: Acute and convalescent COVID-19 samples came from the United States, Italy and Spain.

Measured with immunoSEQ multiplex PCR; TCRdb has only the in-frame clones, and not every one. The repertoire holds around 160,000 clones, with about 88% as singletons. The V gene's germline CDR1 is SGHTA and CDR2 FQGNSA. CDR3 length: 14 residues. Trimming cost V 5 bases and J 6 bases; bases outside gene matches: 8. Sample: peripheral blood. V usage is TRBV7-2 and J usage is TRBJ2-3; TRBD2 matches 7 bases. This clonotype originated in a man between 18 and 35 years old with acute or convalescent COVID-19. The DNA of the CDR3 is TGTGCCAGCAGCCATCGACTAGCTGGTGATACGCAGTATTTT. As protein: CASSHRLAGDTQYF.